This T cell receptor beta chain was documented in a study of control samples from healthy donors and cancer patients. Using immunoSEQ multiplex PCR, the repertoire was profiled, and TCRdb retains in-frame clones only, with some absent. Of roughly 80,000 clones listed, 85% to 90% were seen once; the top ten hold less than 7%. Material for sequencing was blood. The sequence was collected from a man between 45 and 60 years old in good health.

CDR3 in amino acids: CASSVPGQGANSPLHF. The CDR3 DNA follows: TGTGCCAGCAGCGTACCGGGACAGGGGGCCAATTCACCCCTCCACTTT. V gene TRBV5-8 combines with J gene TRBJ1-6; 12 bases fit TRBD1. V shed 4 bases and J 7 bases; nucleotides not matched to a gene: 6. CDR3 length: 16 residues. Germline V gives CDR1 SGHTS, CDR2 YDEGEE.